Sequencing of this TCR beta chain was carried out in a study of lymphopenia after photon versus proton radiotherapy. This table comes from immunoSEQ multiplex PCR, and its TCRdb copy is limited to in-frame clones, with some not included. The sample lists around 27,000 clones, roughly nine tenths occurring once. There are 12 residues in the CDR3. V gave up 4 bases and J gave up 1 base, with 7 bases separating them. Germline V gene lookup returns CDR1 SQVTM and CDR2 ANQGSEA. Material: peripheral blood, obtained from a patient treated with photon-based radiotherapy. The sequence derives from a woman between 45 and 65 years old with cholangiocarcinoma. J is TRBJ1-1 and V is TRBV29-1; D call uncertain. The CDR3 spells CSVVAENTEAFF. CDR3 DNA sequence: TGCAGCGTTGTGGCAGAGAACACTGAAGCTTTCTTT.